Many counts were recorded for the clone carrying this TCR beta chain. Orbital computed tomography, thyroid ultrasound, serum thyroxine and TRAb, and clinical symptoms together informed the diagnoses. The PBMCs were taken from roughly 9.3 ml of fresh peripheral blood. From RNA transcripts, TCR beta CDR3 regions were amplified. A first-round RT-PCR of the TCR CDR3 used the HTBI primer set. TCRdb re-analysed the multiplex PCR reads in MiXCR, keeping a single row per CDR3 protein. Among approximately 350,000 distinct CDR3 sequences, roughly 15% were seen once, and the ten largest hold about 20%. This CDR3 has 14 amino acids. V lost 6 bases to trimming and J lost 5 bases; unmatched junction nucleotides: 9. CDR1 and CDR2 (germline): MDHEN, SYDVKM. The source of the sample is a study of T cells in Graves' hyperthyroidism and ophthalmopathy. Study as a whole: Initial diagnosis, before any treatment, was when peripheral blood was collected.

What was sequenced was blood. The chain has TRBV28 and TRBJ1-2; 7 bases align to TRBD1. The clonotype originates from a woman aged 55-75 years with Graves' ophthalmopathy. The CDR3 region is CASSLSGQPYGYTF. CDR3 DNA: TGTGCCAGCAGCCTGTCGGGACAGCCATATGGCTACACCTTC.